Listed here are 19 T cell receptor beta chains from one sample, sequenced in a study of cytomegalovirus exposure and HLA in healthy donors. Primers for the PCR totalled 60 Vbeta and 13 Jbeta. Only in-frame clones appear in the TCRdb table, and some are missing; sequencing was by immunoSEQ multiplex PCR. The sample has about 200,000 clones; 80% are singletons. Sequenced input: PBMCs. The source is a woman between 40 and 55 years old in good health and CMV-seronegative.

CDR3 sequence: CASSTDMYNEQFF. The CDR3 DNA reads as TGTGCCAGCAGTACCGACATGTACAATGAGCAGTTCTTC. V gene TRBV6-6 combines with J gene TRBJ2-1; D remains ambiguous. The CDR3 has 13 amino acids. V lost 5 bases to trimming and J lost 4 bases, with 9 bases between them. CDR1 is MNHNY and CDR2 is SVGAGI in the germline V gene (reference sequence).

This chain joins TRBV19 and TRBJ2-2; 16 nucleotides agree with TRBD2. J was trimmed by 5 bases and V by 6 bases; bases with no gene match: 12. CDR1 and CDR2 from the germline V gene are LNHDA and SQIVND (reference sequence). This CDR3 is built from 19 residues. In DNA form, the CDR3 reads TGTGCCAGTAGACCTAACCCGGGACTAGCGGGAGGGAGGACCGGGGAGCTGTTTTTT. Amino acid sequence: CASRPNPGLAGGRTGELFF.

The chain joins TRBV27 to TRBJ1-5; unclear D gene. The CDR3 extends over 16 amino acids. Germline CDR1 is MNHEY and CDR2 is SMNVEV (reference sequence). The V and J ends lost 5 bases and 0 bases respectively, with 14 bases between them. Here the CDR3 reads CASSPRLDHSNQPQHF. CDR3 nucleotides: TGTGCCAGCAGTCCAAGACTGGATCATAGCAATCAGCCCCAGCATTTT.

This clone was recorded only once. The V gene is TRBV4-1, the J gene TRBJ1-2; 9 nucleotides match TRBD1. CDR3 length: 21 amino acids. CDR1 and CDR2 from the germline V gene are MGHRA and YSYEKL. V lost 1 base and J lost 0; bases outside the gene matches: 18. The CDR3 sequence: CASSQVSSWGQGSRANYGYTF. The CDR3 bases are TGCGCCAGCAGCCAAGTATCTTCGTGGGGACAGGGTTCTAGAGCTAACTATGGCTACACCTTC.

The V gene is TRBV29-1, the J gene TRBJ2-1; TRBD2 matches 10 bases. The CDR3 has 11 amino acids. Germline CDR1 reads SQVTM; CDR2 reads ANQGSEA. After removal of 6 bases from V and 9 bases from J, the junction contained 2 bases not matched to a gene. CDR3 in amino acids: CSVASGSEQFF. The CDR3 nucleotides are TGCAGCGTCGCTAGCGGGAGTGAGCAGTTCTTC.

The V call is TRBV28, the J call TRBJ2-2, with 7 nucleotides matching TRBD1. The V gene's germline CDR1 is MDHEN and CDR2 SYDVKM. The junction had 2 bases not matched to a gene; V was cut back by 9 bases and J by 4 bases. The CDR3 loop spans 12 amino acids. This chain's CDR3 is CASGTATGELFF. DNA of the CDR3: TGTGCCAGTGGGACAGCCACCGGGGAGCTGTTTTTT.

The genes are TRBV6-1 and TRBJ2-5, with 10 bases lining up with TRBD2. Germline V gene sequence: CDR1 MNHNS, CDR2 SASEGT. There are 15 residues in the CDR3. V was pared by 1 base and J by 5 bases, with 4 bases of the junction left unmatched. CDR3 residues: CASSEGGTSVETQYF. CDR3 DNA sequence: TGTGCCAGCAGTGAAGGGGGGACTAGCGTTGAGACCCAGTACTTC.

The table lists this clone with a few counts. The chain carries TRBV5-4 and TRBJ2-7; TRBD2 might be the D (6 bases). This CDR3 has 15 amino acids. Between the trimmed V and J ends, which lost 0 bases and 3 bases, there was a span of 13 bases. Germline values: CDR1 SGHNT, CDR2 YYREEE (reference sequence). CDR3 sequence reads: CASSLDPSGFYEQYV. In DNA form, the CDR3 reads TGTGCCAGCAGCTTGGATCCAAGCGGGTTCTACGAGCAGTACGTC.

Turning to this clone: One junction end disagrees with the germline gene, perhaps due to a read error. The chain uses TRBV5-1 and TRBJ2-7; TRBD1 matches at 9 bases. The CDR3 loop spans 14 amino acids. Germline lookup yields CDR1 SGHRS and CDR2 YFSETQ. The CDR3: CASTLYRGRNEQYF. Written as DNA, the CDR3 is TGCGCCAGCACCTTGTACAGGGGGCGCAACGAGCAGTACTTC.

The chain couples TRBV7-2 to TRBJ2-1; weak D call: TRBD2 (5 bases). The CDR3 is 15 amino acids. Trimming cost V 2 bases and J 4 bases, with 12 bases left between them. Germline V lookup: CDR1 SGHTA, CDR2 FQGNSA. CDR3 region: CASSLWGSVYNEQFF. CDR3 bases: TGTGCCAGCAGCTTATGGGGTAGCGTGTACAATGAGCAGTTCTTC.

The chain joins TRBV2 to TRBJ1-5; maybe TRBD1 (5 bases). Germline V gene lookup returns CDR1 SNHLY and CDR2 FYNNEI. This CDR3 contains 14 residues. Between the trimmed V and J ends, which lost 4 bases and 6 bases, there was a span of 13 bases. CDR3 DNA sequence: TGTGCCAGCAGTGGAGGGGAGGTTGCTCAGCCCCAGCATTTT. Its protein is CASSGGEVAQPQHF.

The V call is TRBV4-1, the J call TRBJ1-2; D perhaps matches TRBD1 (6 bases). Germline V CDR1 and CDR2: MGHRA, YSYEKL. With 0 bases removed from V and 0 bases from J, the gap between germline ends came to 11 bases. The length of the CDR3 is 16 residues. The CDR3 nucleotides read TGCGCCAGCAGCCAAGACTTCGGACAGCCTAACTATGGCTACACCTTC. Residues: CASSQDFGQPNYGYTF.

Concerning this clone itself: Germline is not matched at one junction end, which may reflect a read error. This chain connects TRBV7-9 to TRBJ2-3, with 8 bases matching TRBD2. Germline CDR1 SEHNR, CDR2 FQNEAQ (reference sequence). The CDR3 contains 16 residues. The chain's CDR3 is CSSSSLAGRVRDTQYF. CDR3 DNA: TGTTCCAGCAGCTCCTTAGCGGGAAGGGTCCGGGATACGCAGTATTTT. Looking up the rest from reference TRBV7-9 and TRBJ2-3 gives the full variable domain: DTGVSQNPRHKITKRGQNVTFRCDPISEHNRLYWYRQTLGQGPEFLTYFQNEAQLEKSRLLSDRFSAERPKGSFSTLEIQRTEQGDSAMYLCSSSSLAGRVRDTQYFGPGTRLTVL.

This chain joins TRBV4-2 and TRBJ2-3; D call uncertain. The CDR3 has 16 amino acids. The ends were cut back, 0 bases at V and 2 bases at J, with 12 bases in the middle. Germline CDR1 reads LGHNA; CDR2 reads YNFKEQ. The CDR3: CASSQDLTTSTDTQYF. The DNA for the CDR3 is TGTGCCAGCAGCCAAGATCTTACCACTTCCACAGATACGCAGTATTTT.

The chain has TRBV14 and TRBJ1-1, with 10 bases identical to TRBD1. Per germline, CDR1 SGHDN and CDR2 FVKESK. The length of the CDR3 is 20 residues. Trimming took 0 bases from V and 0 from J; bases not matched to a gene: 13. CDR3 loop: CASSQDLFPGTGVMNTEAFF. DNA of the CDR3: TGTGCCAGCAGCCAAGATTTATTTCCCGGGACAGGGGTGATGAACACTGAAGCTTTCTTT.

The chain employs TRBV5-1 and TRBJ2-3; TRBD1 aligns across 11 bases. In germline, CDR1 is SGHRS, CDR2 YFSETQ. CDR3 length equals 17 residues. V lost 3 bases and J lost 5; bases outside the gene matches: 11. The CDR3 coding sequence is TGCGCCAGCAGCTCCGAAAGTCGGACAGGGGGCATAGATACGCAGTATTTT. It encodes CASSSESRTGGIDTQYF.

About this clone itself: This sample includes further DNA sequences coding for the same CDR3. The CDR3 sequence: CSVVEGPDEQFF. The CDR3 DNA sequence: TGCAGCGTTGTGGAGGGGCCTGATGAGCAGTTCTTC. The chain couples TRBV29-1 to TRBJ2-1; the D gene is possibly TRBD2 (6 bases). This CDR3 spans 12 amino acids. Germline-derived CDR1 and CDR2 are SQVTM and ANQGSEA. The germline V and J ends were trimmed by 4 bases and 8 bases, with 12 bases remaining between them.

This clone was seen only once. V gene TRBV7-3 combines with J gene TRBJ2-2; TRBD2 agrees at 7 bases. Germline-derived CDR1 and CDR2 are SGHTA and FQGTGA. This CDR3 has 18 residues. V trimming: 1 base; J trimming: 6 bases; junction bases outside the gene matches: 14. The CDR3 region is CASSLIPFSPAGAGELFF. CDR3 nucleotides: TGTGCCAGCAGCTTAATCCCATTTAGCCCTGCGGGGGCCGGGGAGCTGTTTTTT.

V usage is TRBV5-1 and J usage is TRBJ1-3, with 8 bases lining up with TRBD1. This CDR3 region has 16 residues. With 4 bases clipped from V and 0 bases from J, the junction kept 6 bases outside the gene matches. Germline loops: CDR1 SGHRS, CDR2 YFSETQ. In DNA, the CDR3 is TGCGCCAGCAGCCTCCGGACAGGGACCTCTGGAAACACCATATATTTT. Protein: CASSLRTGTSGNTIYF.